A single T cell receptor (beta chain) is shown here with its context. The antigen is unknown. The donor cohort consisted entirely of Caucasian adults residing in Nashville, Tennessee. At the deep level, the assay was run. Measured with immunoSEQ multiplex PCR; TCRdb has only the in-frame clones, and not every one. The table records about 380,000 clones, roughly 96% of them present only once. CDR3 length: 16 residues. The V gene's germline CDR1 is LNHDA and CDR2 SQIVND (reference sequence). V was clipped by 9 bases and J by 5 bases; unmatched bases: 14. This sample is drawn from a study of shared clonotypes between healthy human individuals. Study conclusions and caveats: Represented diversity, genetic and exposure-history alike, was limited by few donors. Inspection by rarefaction showed sorted-subset sequencing to be incomplete despite large depth.

The chain employs TRBV19 and TRBJ2-1; 9 bases line up with TRBD1. The sequence was collected from a man aged 25 to 40 in good health. The sequenced sample consisted of memory CD8+ T cells sorted from blood. Indicated subset: CD45RO+ cells pooled with CCR7-negative TemRA cells. As DNA, the CDR3 is TGTGCCAGCAGGCCCTCAGGACAGGGGATCCACAATGAGCAGTTCTTC. Encoded protein: CASRPSGQGIHNEQFF.